The 9 T cell receptor beta chains listed next were all sequenced from one sample in a study of beta chain features in type 1 diabetes. The study, taken as a whole, reports: Shortening that was moderate but significant affected the TCRB CDR3s of Type 1 diabetes patients in all four CD4+ subsets.

Their target antigens are unknown. Investigators reverse transcribed all isolated RNA, so they sequenced expressed TCRB transcripts. Profiled with immunoSEQ multiplex PCR; TCRdb holds only in-frame clones, not every one. The sample consists of around 340,000 clones, approximately 9.9% of them appearing once. Sequencing input: central memory CD4+ T cells from blood. The receptors derive from a young man with type 1 diabetes.

The chain uses TRBV27 and TRBJ1-2, with 8 bases fitting TRBD1. Germline V gene lookup returns CDR1 MNHEY and CDR2 SMNVEV (reference sequence). V shed 6 bases, J shed 7 bases, and the junction held 7 bases outside the gene matches. The CDR3 runs to 13 residues. The CDR3 coding sequence is TGTGCCAGCAGCCAACAGGGGGAAGGTGGCTACACCTTC. It codes for CASSQQGEGGYTF.

The chain carries TRBV6-5 and TRBJ2-7; D is unclear. CDR3 length: 15 amino acids. CDR1 is MNHEY, CDR2 SVGAGI, per germline. V lost 0 bases and J 3 bases, leaving 12 bases between the germline ends. In DNA, the CDR3 is TGTGCCAGCAGTTACTCCCCTGCAGAAAGCTACGAGCAGTACTTC. Translating gives CASSYSPAESYEQYF.

This clone was picked up many times. The rearrangement joins TRBV9 to TRBJ2-7; TRBD1 is a possible D gene (5 bases). The germline V and J ends were trimmed by 4 bases and 6 bases, with 17 bases remaining between them. The CDR3 contains 14 residues. Germline CDR1 is SGDLS and CDR2 is YYNGEE. CDR3 in amino acids: CASSPQGFLLEQYF. The CDR3, as DNA: TGTGCCAGCAGCCCTCAGGGATTCCTCCTCGAGCAGTACTTC.

This clone was seen more than once but under ten times. CDR3 residues: CATARVRTGAEAFF. The CDR3 coding sequence is TGTGCCACCGCTAGAGTAAGGACAGGGGCTGAAGCTTTCTTT. The chain links TRBV2 to TRBJ1-1, with 9 bases matching TRBD1. CDR3 size: 14 residues. V lost 10 bases to trimming and J lost 6 bases; unmatched junction nucleotides: 12. CDR1 and CDR2 (germline): SNHLY, FYNNEI. Full variable domain (missing parts from reference TRBV2 and TRBJ1-1): EPEVTQTPSHQVTQMGQEVILRCVPISNHLYFYWYRQILGQKVEFLVSFYNNEISEKSEIFDDQFSVERPDGSNFTLKIRSTKLEDSAMYFCATARVRTGAEAFFGQGTRLTVV.

This clone has only a few counts. The rearrangement joins TRBV6-6 to TRBJ2-3, with D unresolved. Germline CDR1 is MNHNY and CDR2 is SVGAGI (reference sequence). V lost 5 bases and J lost 6, with 9 bases in between. The CDR3 length is 12 residues. CDR3 region: CASSPTSDTQYF. CDR3 coding DNA: TGTGCCAGCAGTCCCACCAGCGATACGCAGTATTTT.

The chain carries TRBV19 and TRBJ2-3; D ambiguous. This CDR3 is built from 14 residues. Trimming removed 3 bases from V and 1 base from J, with 8 bases in between. CDR1 and CDR2 (germline): LNHDA, SQIVND (reference sequence). CDR3 DNA: TGTGCCAGTAGTATGGTACTACGCACAGATACGCAGTATTTT. It codes for CASSMVLRTDTQYF.

The table lists this clone with a few counts. The chain uses TRBV30 and TRBJ1-1, with D tentatively TRBD1 (5 bases). CDR3 length: 15 amino acids. From germline, CDR1 is GTSNPN and CDR2 SVGIG (reference sequence). With 2 bases removed from V and 6 bases from J, the gap between germline ends came to 19 bases. The CDR3 reads CAWSMRGAKAAEAFF. The CDR3 DNA follows: TGTGCCTGGAGTATGAGGGGCGCAAAGGCTGCTGAAGCTTTCTTT.

The chain uses TRBV4-3 and TRBJ2-3; TRBD1 is a possible D gene (6 bases). The CDR3 is 14 residues long. Trimming removed 1 base at V and 4 bases at J, with 9 bases between. CDR1 is LGHNA, CDR2 YSLEER, per germline. CDR3: CASSQVQGSDTQYF. CDR3 sequence (DNA): TGCGCCAGCAGCCAAGTCCAGGGGTCAGATACGCAGTATTTT.

V and J are TRBV2 and TRBJ1-1; weak D call: TRBD1 (5 bases). The CDR3 runs 15 residues. Germline V gene data show CDR1 as SNHLY and CDR2 as FYNNEI. Trimming removed 4 bases from V and 1 base from J, with 13 bases in between. The CDR3 DNA follows: TGTGCCAGCAGTGCGCGGGCACAGGCGAACACTGAAGCTTTCTTT. It yields the protein CASSARAQANTEAFF. Full variable domain (remainder filled in from reference TRBV2 and TRBJ1-1): EPEVTQTPSHQVTQMGQEVILRCVPISNHLYFYWYRQILGQKVEFLVSFYNNEISEKSEIFDDQFSVERPDGSNFTLKIRSTKLEDSAMYFCASSARAQANTEAFFGQGTRLTVV.